The rows below give T cell receptor beta chains drawn from one sample of a study of T-cell reconstitution after alpha-beta-depleted transplantation in children. TCRdb used MiXCR to reprocess the PCR reads, holding one entry per CDR3 protein. The data hold approximately 800,000 distinct CDR3 sequences, with around 15% observed a single time. The material sequenced was PBMCs, mostly from graft donor cells, taken 360 days after TCRalphabeta/CD19-depleted stem cell transplant. The receptors originated from a male patient between 5 and 17 years old who had a stem cell transplant for acute lymphoblastic leukemia, so the T cells may come from the graft donor. Each CDR3 is given with its conserved first and last residue. Fields, in order: clone size, J gene, V gene, D gene, CDR3 DNA, CDR3 protein. The D gene is left open where the match is weak. Expanded clones are given a class, and other clones once, few, many or no size at all.

size: few
J: TRBJ2-1
V: TRBV5-1
D: TRBD1
DNA: TGCGCCAGCAGCGCTATTACAGGGGGAGGTGAGCAGTTCTTC
CDR3: CASSAITGGGEQFF

size: .
J: TRBJ2-1
V: TRBV7-9
D: .
DNA: TGTGCCAGCAGCGCCTGGACGGTGAGCTCCTACAATGAGCAGTTCTTC
CDR3: CASSAWTVSSYNEQFF

size: few
J: TRBJ1-5
V: TRBV29-1
D: .
DNA: TGCAGCGTTGACAAGGGTCCAGGGCAGCCCCAGCATTTT
CDR3: CSVDKGPGQPQHF

size: few
J: TRBJ2-5
V: TRBV29-1
D: TRBD2
DNA: TGCAGCGTTGAACCAGCGGGAGTAGCAGAGACCCAGTACTTC
CDR3: CSVEPAGVAETQYF

size: .
J: TRBJ2-7
V: TRBV2
D: .
DNA: TGTGCCAGTTCACGGAGACTAATTGCTGACGAGCAGTACTTC
CDR3: CASSRRLIADEQYF

size: many
J: TRBJ2-7
V: TRBV5-7
D: TRBD1
DNA: TGTGCCAGCAGCATCTACTCCATTCCGGGACAGGGGAGTGACGAGCAGTACTTC
CDR3: CASSIYSIPGQGSDEQYF

size: many
J: TRBJ2-2
V: TRBV15
D: TRBD1
DNA: TGTGCCACCAGCAGAGGCGGGGGACAGGGGGCGCTCGGGACCGGGGAGCTGTTTTTT
CDR3: CATSRGGGQGALGTGELFF

size: .
J: TRBJ2-1
V: TRBV27
D: TRBD2
DNA: TGTGCCAGCAAGCAGCGGGAGGGCCCCAATGAGCAGTTCTTC
CDR3: CASKQREGPNEQFF

size: few
J: TRBJ2-2
V: TRBV4-1
D: TRBD2
DNA: TGCGCCAGCAGTTCGAGCGGGAGGGATACCGGGGAGCTGTTTTTT
CDR3: CASSSSGRDTGELFF

size: .
J: TRBJ2-7
V: TRBV12-3/TRBV12-4
D: TRBD2
DNA: TGTGCCAGCAGTCCCACGGGCGGGAGGGGAGACGAGCAGTACTTC
CDR3: CASSPTGGRGDEQYF

size: many
J: TRBJ2-2
V: TRBV10-2
D: TRBD1
DNA: TGCGCCAGCTCGGGACAGGGGACCACCGGGGAGCTGTTTTTT
CDR3: CASSGQGTTGELFF

size: .
J: TRBJ2-5
V: TRBV14
D: .
DNA: TGTGCCAGCAGCCAAATAACCGGGACACCACAAGAGACCCAGTACTTC
CDR3: CASSQITGTPQETQYF

size: few
J: TRBJ1-5
V: TRBV20-1
D: .
DNA: TGCAGTGCCGGTCATCCGGGAAAGGGCCATCAGCCCCAGCATTTT
CDR3: CSAGHPGKGHQPQHF

size: .
J: TRBJ2-3
V: TRBV6-5
D: .
DNA: TGTGCCAGCAGTACCCGATACACAGATACGCAGTATTTT
CDR3: CASSTRYTDTQYF

size: few
J: TRBJ2-3
V: TRBV20-1
D: .
DNA: TGCAGTGCTGTCCGACCCTATACGCAGTATTTT
CDR3: CSAVRPYTQYF

size: few
J: TRBJ2-7
V: TRBV19
D: TRBD1
DNA: TGTGCCAGTAGTGCGGACAGGGTGAGCTCCTACGAGCAGTACTTC
CDR3: CASSADRVSSYEQYF

size: few
J: TRBJ2-5
V: TRBV7-9
D: TRBD2
DNA: TGTGCCAGCAGCGGGGACTACTGGGAAGAGACCCAGTACTTC
CDR3: CASSGDYWEETQYF

size: many
J: TRBJ2-1
V: TRBV2
D: TRBD2
DNA: TGTGCCAGCAGTGAGAAAAGGTACCTAGCGGTCTACAATGAGCAGTTCTTC
CDR3: CASSEKRYLAVYNEQFF

size: .
J: TRBJ2-2
V: TRBV14
D: TRBD1
DNA: TGTGCCAGCAGCCCCCCGGCAGGGGGACCGAACACCGGGGAGCTGTTTTTT
CDR3: CASSPPAGGPNTGELFF

size: few
J: TRBJ2-7
V: TRBV7-6
D: TRBD2
DNA: TGTGCCAGCAGCTCCCCTTCTAGCGGGAACTCCTACGAGCAGTACTTC
CDR3: CASSSPSSGNSYEQYF

size: .
J: TRBJ2-2
V: TRBV19
D: .
DNA: TGTGCCAGTAGTTGGGGACTCCACACCGGGGAGCTGTTTTTT
CDR3: CASSWGLHTGELFF

size: .
J: TRBJ2-2
V: TRBV29-1
D: TRBD2
DNA: TGCAGCGTGGGAGGTGTAGCGGGATTCGCGAACACCGGGGAGCTGTTTTTT
CDR3: CSVGGVAGFANTGELFF

size: few
J: TRBJ2-1
V: TRBV10-3
D: .
DNA: TGTGCCAAGCCGAGCGCCTACAATGAGCAGTTCTTC
CDR3: CAKPSAYNEQFF

size: .
J: TRBJ1-2
V: TRBV6-5
D: TRBD1
DNA: TGTGCCAGCAGAGCCGGGACAGATGGCTACACCTTC
CDR3: CASRAGTDGYTF

size: .
J: TRBJ2-1
V: TRBV11-1
D: TRBD1
DNA: TGTGCCAGCGCCAACTGGGACAGGGCCTACAATGAGCAGTTCTTC
CDR3: CASANWDRAYNEQFF

size: .
J: TRBJ1-4
V: TRBV7-6
D: TRBD1
DNA: TGTGCCAGCAGCTTATTGGGCAGGGGGTTGGCTAATGAAAAACTGTTTTTT
CDR3: CASSLLGRGLANEKLFF

size: many
J: TRBJ2-2
V: TRBV5-1
D: .
DNA: TGCGCCAGCAGACAAAGACAGAACACCGGGGAGCTGTTTTTT
CDR3: CASRQRQNTGELFF

size: .
J: TRBJ1-2
V: TRBV2
D: TRBD1
DNA: TGTGCCAGCAGCGGCAGACAGGGTCTGGCCTATGGCTACACCTTC
CDR3: CASSGRQGLAYGYTF

size: few
J: TRBJ2-5
V: TRBV7-2
D: .
DNA: TGTGCCAGCAGCGGGGGGTGGGCGGGTAAGGAGACCCAGTACTTC
CDR3: CASSGGWAGKETQYF

size: many
J: TRBJ2-7
V: TRBV11-2
D: TRBD2
DNA: TGTGCCAGCAGCCCGCTGCTTCGCGCGGGAGGTTACGAGCAGTACTTC
CDR3: CASSPLLRAGGYEQYF

size: .
J: TRBJ2-5
V: TRBV20-1
D: TRBD2
DNA: TGCAGTGCTCCGATGACTAGCGGGTGGGCGGAGGCCCAGTACTTC
CDR3: CSAPMTSGWAEAQYF

size: .
J: TRBJ2-1
V: TRBV27
D: .
DNA: TGTGCCAGCAGTTTATCGTTGCCGGGAGTTGAGCAGTTCTTC
CDR3: CASSLSLPGVEQFF

size: .
J: TRBJ2-3
V: TRBV4-1
D: TRBD2
DNA: TGCGCCAGCAGCCATGTTAGCGGGAGTGCTCGCACAGATACGCAGTATTTT
CDR3: CASSHVSGSARTDTQYF

size: .
J: TRBJ2-5
V: TRBV2
D: TRBD1
DNA: TGTGCCAGCACCGAGGGGACAGGGATCCCAGAGACCCAGTACTTC
CDR3: CASTEGTGIPETQYF

size: .
J: TRBJ2-1
V: TRBV2
D: TRBD2
DNA: TGTGCCAGCACCGCCTTGAGGGCGGGAGATGAGCAGTTCTTC
CDR3: CASTALRAGDEQFF

size: few
J: TRBJ1-5
V: TRBV6-6
D: .
DNA: TGTGCCGGGGGCCGTAGCAATCAGCCCCAGCATTTT
CDR3: CAGGRSNQPQHF

size: .
J: TRBJ1-1
V: TRBV20-1
D: .
DNA: TGCAGTGCCCCCTCCCTCGGAATGAACACTGAAGCTTTCTTT
CDR3: CSAPSLGMNTEAFF

size: .
J: TRBJ1-1
V: TRBV24-1
D: .
DNA: TGTGCCACCAGTGGACGTCACACTGAAGCTTTCTTT
CDR3: CATSGRHTEAFF

size: .
J: TRBJ2-1
V: TRBV20-1
D: .
DNA: TGCAGTGCGGGCCAGGGCCCCGGCTTCTACAATGAGCAGTTCTTC
CDR3: CSAGQGPGFYNEQFF

size: few
J: TRBJ2-5
V: TRBV6-5
D: .
DNA: TGTGCCAGCAGTTACCGGCAGGTACAAGAGACCCAGTACTTC
CDR3: CASSYRQVQETQYF

size: many
J: TRBJ2-7
V: TRBV12-3/TRBV12-4
D: TRBD1
DNA: TGTGCCAGCAGTATCACAGGGGGAAGTTGCGAGCAGTACTTC
CDR3: CASSITGGSCEQYF

size: .
J: TRBJ2-7
V: TRBV3-1
D: .
DNA: TGTGCCAGCAGCCAAGGGACCGTAGCCTACGAGCAGTACTTC
CDR3: CASSQGTVAYEQYF

size: .
J: TRBJ2-7
V: TRBV7-2
D: TRBD2
DNA: TGTGCCAGCAGCTACCTAGCGGGAGGAACCTACGAGCAGTACTTC
CDR3: CASSYLAGGTYEQYF

size: .
J: TRBJ2-7
V: TRBV6-5
D: .
DNA: TGTGCCAGCAGTTACTCCTGGACAGACCTCGGCGAGCAGTACTTC
CDR3: CASSYSWTDLGEQYF

size: .
J: TRBJ2-7
V: TRBV20-1
D: TRBD1
DNA: TGCAGTGCTACCGGACAGGGTCCCTTCGAGCAGTACTTC
CDR3: CSATGQGPFEQYF

size: .
J: TRBJ2-7
V: TRBV4-1
D: TRBD2
DNA: TGCGCCAGCAGCCCCGACCAAATTATAGCGGGGCCCTCCTACGAGCAGTACTTC
CDR3: CASSPDQIIAGPSYEQYF

size: .
J: TRBJ2-1
V: TRBV6-1
D: .
DNA: TGTGCCAGCCCGGGGAGATACGAGAGCTCCTACAATGAGCAGTTCTTC
CDR3: CASPGRYESSYNEQFF

size: .
J: TRBJ2-2
V: TRBV7-3
D: .
DNA: TGTGCCAGCAGCTTGCTAGGTGGACCACCCGCCGGGGAGCTGTTTTTT
CDR3: CASSLLGGPPAGELFF

size: .
J: TRBJ2-7
V: TRBV20-1
D: .
DNA: TGCAGTGCAGGGGGGGTTGCCCCCTACGAGCAGTACTTC
CDR3: CSAGGVAPYEQYF

size: .
J: TRBJ2-5
V: TRBV20-1
D: .
DNA: TGCAGTGCTAGAGTGCCAGGGGGGGAGACCCAGTACTTC
CDR3: CSARVPGGETQYF

size: many
J: TRBJ2-1
V: TRBV5-1
D: TRBD2
DNA: TGCGCCAGCAGCTTTTATCCCCGGGGGGGACTAGCGGGATTGTTCTCCTACAATGAGCAGTTCTTC
CDR3: CASSFYPRGGLAGLFSYNEQFF

size: many
J: TRBJ2-1
V: TRBV29-1
D: .
DNA: TGCAGCGTTTTAACTCAGGGGTCGGGACATGAGCAGTTCTTC
CDR3: CSVLTQGSGHEQFF

size: few
J: TRBJ2-1
V: TRBV9
D: .
DNA: TGTGCCAGCAGCCTCTGGACTTGGAACAATGAGCAGTTCTTC
CDR3: CASSLWTWNNEQFF

size: many
J: TRBJ2-3
V: TRBV7-2
D: .
DNA: TGTGCCAGCAGCTTATTGGGGGTTACGCAGTATTTT
CDR3: CASSLLGVTQYF

size: few
J: TRBJ2-7
V: TRBV7-2
D: .
DNA: TGTGCCAGCAGCTTAGGGTGGGACTCCCGGATGGAGTACTTC
CDR3: CASSLGWDSRMEYF

size: .
J: TRBJ2-2
V: TRBV6-1
D: .
DNA: TGTGCCAGCAGACCTCCCGGGGTCAGCGGGGAGCTGTTTTTT
CDR3: CASRPPGVSGELFF

size: few
J: TRBJ2-5
V: TRBV7-2
D: .
DNA: TGTGCCAGCAGCTTTCATGTAGAGACCCAGTACTTC
CDR3: CASSFHVETQYF

size: .
J: TRBJ2-1
V: TRBV7-3
D: TRBD2
DNA: TGTGCCAGCAGCTCCTTGTTAGCGGGACGCTCCTACAATGAGCAGTTCTTC
CDR3: CASSSLLAGRSYNEQFF

size: few
J: TRBJ1-2
V: TRBV4-1
D: .
DNA: TGCGCCAGCAGCCAACCAGGGACCCTAAACTATGGCTACACCTTC
CDR3: CASSQPGTLNYGYTF

size: .
J: TRBJ2-4
V: TRBV2
D: .
DNA: TGTGCCAGCAGTGAGACCCGGTTAGCCAAAAACATTCAGTACTTC
CDR3: CASSETRLAKNIQYF